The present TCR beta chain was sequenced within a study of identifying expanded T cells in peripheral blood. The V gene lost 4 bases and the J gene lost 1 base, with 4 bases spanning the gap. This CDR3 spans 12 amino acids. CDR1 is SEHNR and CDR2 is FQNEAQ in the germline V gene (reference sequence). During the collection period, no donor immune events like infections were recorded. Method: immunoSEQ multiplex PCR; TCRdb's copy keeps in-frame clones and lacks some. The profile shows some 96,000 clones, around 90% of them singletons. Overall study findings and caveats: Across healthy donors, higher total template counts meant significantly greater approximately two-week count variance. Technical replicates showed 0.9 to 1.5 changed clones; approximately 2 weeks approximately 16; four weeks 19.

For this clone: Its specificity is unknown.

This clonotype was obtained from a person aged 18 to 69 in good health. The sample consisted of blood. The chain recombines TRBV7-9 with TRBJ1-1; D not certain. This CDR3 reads CASSSRNTEAFF. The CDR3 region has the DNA TGTGCCAGCAGCTCAAGGAACACTGAAGCTTTCTTT. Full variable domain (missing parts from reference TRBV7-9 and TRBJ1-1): DTGVSQNPRHKITKRGQNVTFRCDPISEHNRLYWYRQTLGQGPEFLTYFQNEAQLEKSRLLSDRFSAERPKGSFSTLEIQRTEQGDSAMYLCASSSRNTEAFFGQGTRLTVV.